These 22 T cell receptor beta chains were all obtained from the same sample, sequenced in a study of T cell responses to AZD1222 COVID-19 vaccine. TCRdb's copy holds only in-frame clones and misses some; the assay was immunoSEQ multiplex PCR. The data contain about 140,000 clones, roughly 80% of them singletons. The sample here was peripheral blood, taken on day 0 of AZD1222 vaccination. These receptors were collected from an adult in good health.

The chain recombines TRBV19 with TRBJ1-4; D unclear. Germline V gives CDR1 LNHDA, CDR2 SQIVND (reference sequence). This CDR3 contains 15 residues. Between the trimmed V and J ends, which lost 1 base and 3 bases, there was a span of 9 bases. The CDR3 DNA reads TGTGCCAGTAGTATAGGGAGGACCCCTAATGAAAAACTGTTTTTT. This gives the protein CASSIGRTPNEKLFF.

The V and J genes are TRBV19 and TRBJ1-1; 8 bases fit TRBD1. This CDR3 spans 15 amino acids. With 5 bases clipped from V and 6 bases from J, the junction kept 11 bases outside the gene matches. Germline V gene data show CDR1 as LNHDA and CDR2 as SQIVND (reference sequence). The DNA of the CDR3 is TGTGCCAGTAGTCCCCAGACAGGGGAAAGGGCTGAAGCTTTCTTT. It translates to CASSPQTGERAEAFF.

This chain links TRBV5-4 with TRBJ2-2; D might be TRBD1 or TRBD2, each matching 5 bases. CDR1 is SGHNT, CDR2 YYREEE, per germline (reference sequence). This CDR3 is 14 amino acids long. V gave up 0 bases and J gave up 6 bases, with 9 bases separating them. CDR3 DNA sequence: TGTGCCAGCAGCTTGGATTGGGGGTCCGGGGAGCTGTTTTTT. Amino acid sequence: CASSLDWGSGELFF.

The J gene is TRBJ1-6, the V gene TRBV6-5, with 7 bases matching TRBD1. This CDR3 has 16 residues. In germline, CDR1 is MNHEY, CDR2 SVGAGI. The V segment lost 0 bases and the J segment 10 bases; nucleotides outside the gene matches: 9. This chain's CDR3 is CASSYSKTGSRSPLHF. As DNA, the CDR3 is TGTGCCAGCAGTTACTCGAAGACAGGGTCACGGTCACCCCTCCACTTT.

This clone was recorded only once. The rearrangement uses TRBV7-7 and TRBJ2-7; no reliable D call. This CDR3 region has 13 residues. The ends were cut back, 5 bases at V and 0 bases at J, with 8 bases in the middle. CDR1 is SSHAT and CDR2 is FNYEAQ in the germline V gene (reference sequence). The CDR3 DNA is TGTGCCAGCAGCCCTCCTCGCTCCTACGAGCAGTACTTC. Amino acids: CASSPPRSYEQYF.

This chain connects TRBV24-1 to TRBJ2-1; the match to TRBD1 covers 8 bases. The length of the CDR3 is 16 residues. V shed 0 bases, J shed 3 bases, and the junction held 3 bases outside the gene matches. Germline CDR1 KGHDR, CDR2 SFDVKD. The CDR3 nucleotides read TGTGCCACCAGTGATTTGGGACAGGGTAACTACAATGAGCAGTTCTTC. The encoded protein is CATSDLGQGNYNEQFF.

This clone was picked up one time. The chain recombines TRBV19 with TRBJ1-2; D is perhaps TRBD1 (5 bases). The CDR3 totals 14 residues. With 2 bases removed from V and 8 bases from J, the gap between germline ends came to 15 bases. Germline assignment: CDR1 LNHDA and CDR2 SQIVND (reference sequence). This chain's CDR3 is CASSISSGNGGYTF. The CDR3 DNA sequence: TGTGCCAGTAGTATAAGCTCAGGGAATGGCGGCTACACCTTC.

The chain is built from TRBV4-2 and TRBJ2-5; tentative D call: TRBD1 (6 bases). Per the germline V gene, CDR1 is LGHNA and CDR2 is YNFKEQ. V was clipped by 1 base and J by 4 bases, with 13 bases between them. This CDR3 comprises 15 residues. CDR3 loop: CASSQVAGVGETQYF. The CDR3 coding sequence is TGTGCCAGCAGCCAAGTAGCAGGGGTGGGAGAGACCCAGTACTTC.

This clone was observed a handful of times. The rearrangement uses TRBV18 and TRBJ2-7, with D perhaps TRBD1 (5 bases). With 8 bases removed from V and 0 bases from J, the gap between germline ends came to 14 bases. The CDR3 contains 14 residues. CDR1 and CDR2 (germline): KGHSH, LQKENI. CDR3 DNA sequence: TGTGCCAGCACCTCGACAGCCAGCTCCTACGAGCAGTACTTC. The encoded protein is CASTSTASSYEQYF.

J is TRBJ1-5 and V is TRBV7-9; 7 bases match TRBD1. Trimming took 1 base from V and 2 from J; bases not matched to a gene: 8. This CDR3 contains 17 residues. Germline loops: CDR1 SEHNR, CDR2 FQNEAQ (reference sequence). This CDR3 reads CASSLGTGAQGNQPQHF. The CDR3 DNA follows: TGTGCCAGCAGCTTAGGGACAGGCGCCCAGGGCAATCAGCCCCAGCATTTT.

This rearrangement joins TRBV21-1 to TRBJ1-6. TRBV21-1 is reported as a pseudogene. The CDR3 extends over 16 amino acids. The CDR3 nucleotides are TGTGCCAGCAGCAAAGGCGGACGGTTCTATAATTCACCCCTCCACTTT. Its protein product is CASSKGGRFYNSPLHF.

The chain links TRBV7-6 to TRBJ1-1, with TRBD1 matching over 10 bases. Germline values: CDR1 SGHVS, CDR2 FNYEAQ. The V segment lost 5 bases and the J segment 3 bases; nucleotides outside the gene matches: 9. The CDR3 has 16 amino acids. The CDR3 DNA reads TGTGCCAGCAGCCGAATCTTAGGACAGGGGGACACTGAAGCTTTCTTT. Amino acids: CASSRILGQGDTEAFF.

This chain joins TRBV5-1 and TRBJ1-4; no definite D call. V was shortened by 0 bases and J by 0 bases, with 6 bases between the two germline ends. The CDR3 has 15 amino acids. CDR1 and CDR2 from the germline V gene are SGHRS and YFSETQ. The DNA of the CDR3 is TGCGCCAGCAGCTTGGGCCCTTCAACTAATGAAAAACTGTTTTTT. Translating gives CASSLGPSTNEKLFF.

The chain employs TRBV3-1 (or the pseudogene TRBV3-2) and TRBJ1-1; D gene unclear. In germline, CDR1 is LGHDT, CDR2 YNNKEL (reference sequence). The CDR3 is made up of 12 amino acids. Trimming cost V 8 bases and J 10 bases, with 17 bases left between them. The CDR3 DNA reads as TGTGCCAGCGGAACCGGGTCTAATCGAGCTTTCTTT. It translates to CASGTGSNRAFF.

CDR3 nucleotides: TGTGCCAGCAGTACTACCGGGACAGGGAATTACAATGAGCAGTTCTTC. Protein product: CASSTTGTGNYNEQFF. V usage is TRBV27 and J usage is TRBJ2-1, with TRBD1 identical over 9 bases. With 5 bases clipped from V and 4 bases from J, the junction kept 9 bases outside the gene matches. Germline lookup yields CDR1 MNHEY and CDR2 SMNVEV (reference sequence). The CDR3 loop spans 16 amino acids.

This clone was detected only once. The J gene is TRBJ1-6, the V gene TRBV2; 9 bases are shared with TRBD1. Germline V lookup: CDR1 SNHLY, CDR2 FYNNEI. The CDR3 covers 16 residues. V was clipped by 6 bases and J by 10 bases; unmatched bases: 13. CDR3 protein: CASSPTPGQGKSPLHF. CDR3 nucleotide sequence: TGTGCCAGCAGCCCGACACCGGGACAGGGAAAGTCACCCCTCCACTTT.

J is TRBJ2-3 and V is TRBV15; tentative D call: TRBD1 (6 bases). The CDR3 sequence is 15 residues long. V lost 6 bases to trimming and J lost 2 bases, with 15 bases between them. The germline gives CDR1 LNHNV, CDR2 YYDKDF (reference sequence). The DNA of the CDR3 is TGTGCCACCAGACTAGACAGGCTGAACACAGATACGCAGTATTTT. Translation: CATRLDRLNTDTQYF.

The chain recombines TRBV27 with TRBJ1-1, with D possibly matching TRBD1 (6 bases). Germline assignment: CDR1 MNHEY and CDR2 SMNVEV (reference sequence). Between the trimmed V and J ends, which lost 4 bases and 1 base, there was a span of 22 bases. The CDR3 runs 18 residues. CDR3 region: CASSSSGDTLFWNTEAFF. In nucleotides, the CDR3 is TGTGCCAGCAGTTCCTCGGGGGACACCTTATTTTGGAACACTGAAGCTTTCTTT.

The chain uses TRBV6-6 and TRBJ1-3; D is unclear. The CDR3 consists of 14 residues. Germline V gene lookup returns CDR1 MNHNY and CDR2 SVGAGI (reference sequence). V lost 5 bases to trimming and J lost 4 bases, with 12 bases between them. CDR3 in amino acids: CASSPDLSGNTIYF. In DNA form, the CDR3 reads TGTGCCAGCAGTCCAGACTTGTCGGGAAACACCATATATTTT.

The chain links TRBV5-6 to TRBJ1-6; 7 bases are a match to TRBD1. This CDR3 contains 17 residues. The junction had 9 bases not matched to a gene; V was cut back by 0 bases and J by 6 bases. Germline V gene sequence: CDR1 SGHDT, CDR2 YYEEEE. The DNA of the CDR3 is TGTGCCAGCAGCTTGGCGGTCGGGACAGATATTAATTCACCCCTCCACTTT. Translated, it gives CASSLAVGTDINSPLHF.

V gene TRBV30 combines with J gene TRBJ1-2, with no clear D. The CDR3 is 13 residues long. Trimming pared 0 bases from V and 5 bases from J, leaving 10 bases between. Germline CDR1 GTSNPN, CDR2 SVGIG (reference sequence). Written as DNA, the CDR3 is TGTGCCTGGAGTGTCAGGCAGCTTTATGGCTACACCTTC. It codes for CAWSVRQLYGYTF. The whole variable domain, remainder taken from reference TRBV30 and TRBJ1-2, is SQTIHQWPATLVQPVGSPLSLECTVEGTSNPNLYWYRQAAGRGLQLLFYSVGIGQISSEVPQNLSASRPQDRQFILSSKKLLLSDSGFYLCAWSVRQLYGYTFGSGTRLTVV.

The J gene is TRBJ2-2, the V gene TRBV11-2; 10 bases are a match to TRBD2. Germline values: CDR1 SGHAT, CDR2 FQNNGV. V lost 1 base, J lost 4 bases, and 3 bases stayed unmatched. The length of the CDR3 is 16 residues. CDR3 sequence: CASSLASGGVTGELFF. For the CDR3, the DNA is TGTGCCAGCAGCTTAGCTAGCGGGGGAGTCACCGGGGAGCTGTTTTTT.